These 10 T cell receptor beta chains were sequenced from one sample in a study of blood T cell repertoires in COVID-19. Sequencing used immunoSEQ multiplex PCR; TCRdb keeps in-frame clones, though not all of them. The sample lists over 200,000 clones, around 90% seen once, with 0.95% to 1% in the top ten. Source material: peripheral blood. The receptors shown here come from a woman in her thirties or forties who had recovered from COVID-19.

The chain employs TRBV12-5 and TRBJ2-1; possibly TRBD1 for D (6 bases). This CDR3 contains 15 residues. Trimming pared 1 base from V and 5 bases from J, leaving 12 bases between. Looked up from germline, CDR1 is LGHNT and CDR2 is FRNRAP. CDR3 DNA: TGTGCTAGTGGTTTGGGGCAGGGGCTCGACAATGAGCAGTTCTTC. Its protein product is CASGLGQGLDNEQFF. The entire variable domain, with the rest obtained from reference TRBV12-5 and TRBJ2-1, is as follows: DARVTQTPRHKVTEMGQEVTMRCQPILGHNTVFWYRQTMMQGLELLAYFRNRAPLDDSGMPKDRFSAEMPDATLATLKIQPSEPRDSAVYFCASGLGQGLDNEQFFGPGTRLTVL.

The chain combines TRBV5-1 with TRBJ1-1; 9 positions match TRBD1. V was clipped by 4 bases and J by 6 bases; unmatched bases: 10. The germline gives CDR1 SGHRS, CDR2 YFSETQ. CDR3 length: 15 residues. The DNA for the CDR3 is TGCGCCAGCAGCCTATCGGGGACAGGGTACGCTGAAGCTTTCTTT. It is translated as CASSLSGTGYAEAFF.

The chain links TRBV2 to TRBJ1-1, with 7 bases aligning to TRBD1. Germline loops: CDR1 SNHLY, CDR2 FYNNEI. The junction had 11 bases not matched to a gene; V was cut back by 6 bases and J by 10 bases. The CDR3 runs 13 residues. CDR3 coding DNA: TGTGCCAGCAGGGCCACAGGGGCCGGGGGAGCTTTCTTT. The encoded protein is CASRATGAGGAFF.

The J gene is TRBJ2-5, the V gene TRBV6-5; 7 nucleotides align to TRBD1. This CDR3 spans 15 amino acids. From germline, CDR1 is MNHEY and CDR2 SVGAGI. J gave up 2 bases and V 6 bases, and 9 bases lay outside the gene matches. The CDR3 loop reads CASSQQGRGQETQYF. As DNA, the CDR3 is TGTGCCAGCAGCCAACAGGGGCGAGGACAAGAGACCCAGTACTTC.

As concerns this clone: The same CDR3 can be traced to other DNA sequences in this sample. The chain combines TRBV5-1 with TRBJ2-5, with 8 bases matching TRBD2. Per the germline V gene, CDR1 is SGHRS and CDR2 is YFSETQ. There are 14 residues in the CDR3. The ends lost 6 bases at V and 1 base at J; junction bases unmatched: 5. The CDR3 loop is CASTRGGAQETQYF. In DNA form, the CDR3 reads TGCGCCAGCACCCGGGGGGGAGCCCAAGAGACCCAGTACTTC. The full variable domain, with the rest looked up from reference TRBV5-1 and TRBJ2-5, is KAGVTQTPRYLIKTRGQQVTLSCSPISGHRSVSWYQQTPGQGLQFLFEYFSETQRNKGNFPGRFSGRQFSNSRSEMNVSTLELGDSALYLCASTRGGAQETQYFGPGTRLLVL.

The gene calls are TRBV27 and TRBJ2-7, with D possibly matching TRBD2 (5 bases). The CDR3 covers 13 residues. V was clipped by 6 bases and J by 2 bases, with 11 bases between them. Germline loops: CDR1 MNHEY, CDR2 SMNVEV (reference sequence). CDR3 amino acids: CASSPRGAYEQYF. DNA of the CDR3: TGTGCCAGCAGCCCCCGGGGTGCCTACGAGCAGTACTTC.

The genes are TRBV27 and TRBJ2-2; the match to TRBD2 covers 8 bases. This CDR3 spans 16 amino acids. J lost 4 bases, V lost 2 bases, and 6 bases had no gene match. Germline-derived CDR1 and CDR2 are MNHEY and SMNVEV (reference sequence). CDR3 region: CASSLAGGRRTGELFF. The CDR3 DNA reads TGTGCCAGCAGTTTAGCGGGAGGCCGCCGCACCGGGGAGCTGTTTTTT.

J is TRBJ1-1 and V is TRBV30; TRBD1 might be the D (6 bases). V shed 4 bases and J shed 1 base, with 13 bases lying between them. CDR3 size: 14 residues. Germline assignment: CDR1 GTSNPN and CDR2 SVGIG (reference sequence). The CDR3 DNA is TGTGCCTGGACCCGGACAGCCTCGAACACTGAAGCTTTCTTT. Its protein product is CAWTRTASNTEAFF.

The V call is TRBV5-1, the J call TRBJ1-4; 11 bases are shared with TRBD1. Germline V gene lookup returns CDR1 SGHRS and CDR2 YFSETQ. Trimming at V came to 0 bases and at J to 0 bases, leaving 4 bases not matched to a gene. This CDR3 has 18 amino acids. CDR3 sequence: CASSLAPGQGATNEKLFF. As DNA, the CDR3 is TGCGCCAGCAGCTTGGCCCCGGGACAGGGGGCAACTAATGAAAAACTGTTTTTT.

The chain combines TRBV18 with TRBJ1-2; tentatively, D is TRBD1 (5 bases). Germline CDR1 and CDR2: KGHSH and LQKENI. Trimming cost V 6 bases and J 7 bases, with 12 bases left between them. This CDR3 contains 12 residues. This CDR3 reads CASSQIQGGYTF. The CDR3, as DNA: TGTGCCAGCTCGCAAATCCAGGGTGGCTACACCTTC.